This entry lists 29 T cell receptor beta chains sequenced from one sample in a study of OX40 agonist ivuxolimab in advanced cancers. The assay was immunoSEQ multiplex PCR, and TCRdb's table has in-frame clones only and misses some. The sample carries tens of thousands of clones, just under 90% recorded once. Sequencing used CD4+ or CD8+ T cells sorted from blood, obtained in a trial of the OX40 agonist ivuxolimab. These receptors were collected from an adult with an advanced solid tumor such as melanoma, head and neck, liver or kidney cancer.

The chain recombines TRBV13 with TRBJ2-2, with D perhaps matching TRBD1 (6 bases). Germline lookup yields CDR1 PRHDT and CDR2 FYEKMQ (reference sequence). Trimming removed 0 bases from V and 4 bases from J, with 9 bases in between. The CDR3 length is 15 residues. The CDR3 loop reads CASSLGGHFTGELFF. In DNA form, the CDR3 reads TGTGCCAGCAGCTTAGGGGGACACTTCACCGGGGAGCTGTTTTTT.

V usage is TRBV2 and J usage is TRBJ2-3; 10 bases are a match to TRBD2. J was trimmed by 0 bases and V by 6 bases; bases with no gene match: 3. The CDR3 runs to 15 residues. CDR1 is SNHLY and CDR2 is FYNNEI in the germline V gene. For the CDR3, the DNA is TGTGCCAGCAGGGCGACTAGCGGGAGCACAGATACGCAGTATTTT. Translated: CASRATSGSTDTQYF.

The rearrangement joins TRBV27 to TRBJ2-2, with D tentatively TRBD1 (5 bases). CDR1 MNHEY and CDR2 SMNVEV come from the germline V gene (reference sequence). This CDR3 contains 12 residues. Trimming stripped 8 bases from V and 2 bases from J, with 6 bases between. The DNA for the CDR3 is TGTGCCAGCGGACAAAACACCGGGGAGCTGTTTTTT. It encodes CASGQNTGELFF.

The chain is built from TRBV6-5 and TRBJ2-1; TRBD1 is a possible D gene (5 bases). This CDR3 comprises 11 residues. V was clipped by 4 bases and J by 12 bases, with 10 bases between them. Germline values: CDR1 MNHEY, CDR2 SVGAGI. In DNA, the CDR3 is TGTGCCAGCAGTTCGGGTGGGGCGCAGTTCTTC. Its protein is CASSSGGAQFF.

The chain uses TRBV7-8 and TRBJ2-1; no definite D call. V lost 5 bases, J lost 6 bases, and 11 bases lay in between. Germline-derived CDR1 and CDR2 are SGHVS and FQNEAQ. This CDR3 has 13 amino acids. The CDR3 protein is CASSHRMVNEQFF. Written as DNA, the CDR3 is TGTGCCAGCAGCCATAGGATGGTCAATGAGCAGTTCTTC. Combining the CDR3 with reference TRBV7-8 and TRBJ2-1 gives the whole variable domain GAGVSQSPRYKVAKRGQDVALRCDPISGHVSLFWYQQALGQGPEFLTYFQNEAQLDKSGLPSDRFFAERPEGSVSTLKIQRTQQEDSAVYLCASSHRMVNEQFFGPGTRLTVL.

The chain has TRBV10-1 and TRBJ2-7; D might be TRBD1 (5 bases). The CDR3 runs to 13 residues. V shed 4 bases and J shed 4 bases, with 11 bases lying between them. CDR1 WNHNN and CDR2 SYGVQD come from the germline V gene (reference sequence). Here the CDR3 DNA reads TGCGCCAGCAGTGTTGGGGCCCAATACGAGCAGTACTTC. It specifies CASSVGAQYEQYF.

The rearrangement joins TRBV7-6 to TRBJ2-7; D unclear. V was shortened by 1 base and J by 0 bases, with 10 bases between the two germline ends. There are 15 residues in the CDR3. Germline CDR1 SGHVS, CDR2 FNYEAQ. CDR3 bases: TGTGCCAGCAGCTTAGGAAGTATAGTCTCCTACGAGCAGTACTTC. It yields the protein CASSLGSIVSYEQYF.

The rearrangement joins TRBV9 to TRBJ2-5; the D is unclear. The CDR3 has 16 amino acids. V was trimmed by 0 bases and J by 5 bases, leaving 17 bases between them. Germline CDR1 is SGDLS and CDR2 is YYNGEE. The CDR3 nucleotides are TGTGCCAGCAGCGTAGAGAGGTCTGGGGTTGGGGAGACCCAGTACTTC. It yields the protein CASSVERSGVGETQYF.

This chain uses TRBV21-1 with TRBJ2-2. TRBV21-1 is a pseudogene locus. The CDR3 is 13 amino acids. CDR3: CASSNRQGGELFF. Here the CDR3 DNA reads TGTGCCAGCAGCAACCGGCAAGGCGGGGAGCTGTTTTTT.

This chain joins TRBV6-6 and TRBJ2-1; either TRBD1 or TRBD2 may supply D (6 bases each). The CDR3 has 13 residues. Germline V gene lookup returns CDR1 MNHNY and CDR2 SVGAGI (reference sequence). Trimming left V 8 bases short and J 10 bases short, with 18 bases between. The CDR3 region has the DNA TGTGCCAGCTCGGGGGCCGGGACTCGAGAGCAGTTCTTC. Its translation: CASSGAGTREQFF.

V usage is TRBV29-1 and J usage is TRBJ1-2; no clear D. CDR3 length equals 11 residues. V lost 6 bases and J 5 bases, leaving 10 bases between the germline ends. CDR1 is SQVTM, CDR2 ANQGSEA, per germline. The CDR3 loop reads CSVGISYGYTF. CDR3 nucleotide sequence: TGCAGCGTAGGGATTTCTTATGGCTACACCTTC.

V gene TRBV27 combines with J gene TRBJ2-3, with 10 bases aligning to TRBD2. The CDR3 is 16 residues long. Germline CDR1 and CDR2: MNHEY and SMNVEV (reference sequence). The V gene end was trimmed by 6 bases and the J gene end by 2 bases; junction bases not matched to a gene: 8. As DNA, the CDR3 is TGTGCCAGCAGCACTGGGACTAGCGTTCTCACAGATACGCAGTATTTT. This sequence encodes CASSTGTSVLTDTQYF.

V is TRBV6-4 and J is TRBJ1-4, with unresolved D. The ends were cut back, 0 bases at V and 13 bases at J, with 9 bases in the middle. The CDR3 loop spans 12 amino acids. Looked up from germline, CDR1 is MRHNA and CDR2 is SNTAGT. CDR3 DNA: TGTGCCAGCAGTGACTCGAAACGGTTACTGTTTTTT. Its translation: CASSDSKRLLFF.

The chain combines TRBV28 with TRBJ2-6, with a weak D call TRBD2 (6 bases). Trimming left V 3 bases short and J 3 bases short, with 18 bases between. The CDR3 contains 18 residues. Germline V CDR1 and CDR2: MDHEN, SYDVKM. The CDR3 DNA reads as TGTGCCAGCAGTTTCCGGGACTTCCTCCCGGATGGGGCCAACGTCCTGACTTTC. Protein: CASSFRDFLPDGANVLTF.

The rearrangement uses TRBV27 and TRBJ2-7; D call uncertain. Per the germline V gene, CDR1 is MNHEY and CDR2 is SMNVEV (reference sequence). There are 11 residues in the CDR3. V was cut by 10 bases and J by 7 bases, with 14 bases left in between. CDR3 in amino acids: CATQTGWEQYF. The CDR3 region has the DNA TGTGCCACTCAGACTGGGTGGGAGCAGTACTTC.

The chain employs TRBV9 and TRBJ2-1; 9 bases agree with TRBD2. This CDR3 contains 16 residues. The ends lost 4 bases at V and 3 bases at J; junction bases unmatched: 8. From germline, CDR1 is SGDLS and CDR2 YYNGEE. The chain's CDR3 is CASSPPTSGSYNEQFF. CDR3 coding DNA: TGTGCCAGCAGCCCACCGACTAGCGGAAGCTACAATGAGCAGTTCTTC.

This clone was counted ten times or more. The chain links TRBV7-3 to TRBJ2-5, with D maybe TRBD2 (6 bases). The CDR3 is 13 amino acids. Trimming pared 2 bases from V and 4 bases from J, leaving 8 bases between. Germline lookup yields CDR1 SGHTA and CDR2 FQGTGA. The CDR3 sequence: CASSLWGVETQYF. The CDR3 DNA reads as TGTGCCAGCAGCTTATGGGGGGTAGAGACCCAGTACTTC. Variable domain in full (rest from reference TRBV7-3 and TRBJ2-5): GAGVSQTPSNKVTEKGKYVELRCDPISGHTALYWYRQSLGQGPEFLIYFQGTGAADDSGLPNDRFFAVRPEGSVSTLKIQRTERGDSAVYLCASSLWGVETQYFGPGTRLLVL.

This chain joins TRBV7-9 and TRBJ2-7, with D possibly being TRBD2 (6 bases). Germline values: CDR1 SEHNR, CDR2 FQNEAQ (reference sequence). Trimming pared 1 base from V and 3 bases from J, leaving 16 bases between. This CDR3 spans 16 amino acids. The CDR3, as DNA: TGTGCCAGCAGCTTAGATCGCGGGAACCGGTACTACGAGCAGTACTTC. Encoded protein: CASSLDRGNRYYEQYF.

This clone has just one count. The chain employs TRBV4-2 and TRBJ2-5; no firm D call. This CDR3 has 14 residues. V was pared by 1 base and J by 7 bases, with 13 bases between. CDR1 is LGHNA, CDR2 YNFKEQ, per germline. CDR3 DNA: TGTGCCAGCAGCCAAGTATGGGAAGGGTGGACCCAGTACTTC. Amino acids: CASSQVWEGWTQYF.

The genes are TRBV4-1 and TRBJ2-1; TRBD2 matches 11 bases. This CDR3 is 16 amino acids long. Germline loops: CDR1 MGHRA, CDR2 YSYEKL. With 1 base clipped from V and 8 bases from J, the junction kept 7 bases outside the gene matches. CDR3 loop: CASSQVELAGEDEQFF. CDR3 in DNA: TGCGCCAGCAGCCAAGTGGAACTAGCGGGGGAGGATGAGCAGTTCTTC.

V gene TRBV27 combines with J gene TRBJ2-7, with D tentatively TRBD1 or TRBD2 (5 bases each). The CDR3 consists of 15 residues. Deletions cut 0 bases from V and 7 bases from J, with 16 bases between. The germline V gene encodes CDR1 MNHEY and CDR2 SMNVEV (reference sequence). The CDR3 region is CASSLSLGERREQYF. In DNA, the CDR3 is TGTGCCAGCAGTTTATCGTTAGGGGAGAGGAGGGAGCAGTACTTC.

The CDR3 sequence: CASSEGSGSWGEQYF. The CDR3 DNA sequence: TGCGCCAGCAGTGAAGGGAGCGGGAGTTGGGGGGAGCAGTACTTC. The rearrangement uses TRBV10-2 and TRBJ2-7; 8 bases map to TRBD2. The trim removed 3 bases at V and 7 bases at J, leaving 11 bases unmatched. Germline V lookup: CDR1 WSHSY, CDR2 SAAADI. This CDR3 contains 15 residues.

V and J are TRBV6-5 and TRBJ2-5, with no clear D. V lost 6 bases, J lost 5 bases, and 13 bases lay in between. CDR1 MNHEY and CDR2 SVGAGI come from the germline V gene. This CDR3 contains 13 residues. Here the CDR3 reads CASSWTPGETQYF. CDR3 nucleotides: TGTGCCAGCAGCTGGACGCCCGGGGAGACCCAGTACTTC.

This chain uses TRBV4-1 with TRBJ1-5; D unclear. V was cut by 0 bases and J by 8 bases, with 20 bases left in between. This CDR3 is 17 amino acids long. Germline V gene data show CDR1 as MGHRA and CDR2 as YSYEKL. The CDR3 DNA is TGCGCCAGCAGCCAAGATGGTGGGCAGATCCGGGTTGAGCCCCAGCATTTT. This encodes CASSQDGGQIRVEPQHF.

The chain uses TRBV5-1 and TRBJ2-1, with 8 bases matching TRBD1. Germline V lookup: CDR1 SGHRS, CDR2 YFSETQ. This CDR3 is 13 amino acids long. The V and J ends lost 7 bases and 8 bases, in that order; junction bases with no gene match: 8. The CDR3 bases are TGCGCCAGCTTTCAGGGGGCGCGTCATGAGCAGTTCTTC. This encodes CASFQGARHEQFF.

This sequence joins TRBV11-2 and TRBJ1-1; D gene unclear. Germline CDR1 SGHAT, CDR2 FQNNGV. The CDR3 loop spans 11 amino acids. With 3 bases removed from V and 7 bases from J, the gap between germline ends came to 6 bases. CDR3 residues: CASSFLGEAFF. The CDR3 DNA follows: TGTGCCAGCAGCTTCCTAGGTGAAGCTTTCTTT.

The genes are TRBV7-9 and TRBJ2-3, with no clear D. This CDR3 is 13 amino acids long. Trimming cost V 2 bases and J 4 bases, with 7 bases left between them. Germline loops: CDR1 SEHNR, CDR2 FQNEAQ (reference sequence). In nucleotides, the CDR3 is TGTGCCAGCAGCTTAACGCTCTCAGATACGCAGTATTTT. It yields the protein CASSLTLSDTQYF.

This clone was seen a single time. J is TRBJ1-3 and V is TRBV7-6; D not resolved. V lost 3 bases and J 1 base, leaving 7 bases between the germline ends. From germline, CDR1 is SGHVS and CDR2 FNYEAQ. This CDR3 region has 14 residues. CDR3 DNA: TGTGCCAGCAGCTTCCGGGCTTCTGGAAACACCATATATTTT. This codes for CASSFRASGNTIYF.

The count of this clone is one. The chain's CDR3 is CASTAYPGQRQETQYF. The CDR3 bases are TGTGCCAGCACAGCCTACCCGGGACAGAGACAAGAGACCCAGTACTTC. This chain uses TRBV2 with TRBJ2-5; 7 bases align to TRBD1. CDR1 is SNHLY, CDR2 FYNNEI, per germline. V was clipped by 7 bases and J by 2 bases; unmatched bases: 13. CDR3 length equals 16 residues.